This TCR beta chain was obtained from a study of blood T cell repertoires in COVID-19. Study in general: Italy, Spain and the United States were the sources of the convalescent and acute COVID-19 samples. In each case, the material was cDNA or gDNA derived from T cells, B-cell-depleted T cells, or PBMCs.

The J segment lost 5 bases and the V segment lost 4 bases, leaving 10 bases of the junction unmatched. The CDR3 runs to 16 residues. Looked up from germline, CDR1 is LGHDT and CDR2 is YNNKEL (reference sequence). Authors' processing steps: How many nucleated cells were present was estimated from reference gene primer amplification. Some clones are missing from TCRdb's copy, which holds only in-frame ones; the method was immunoSEQ multiplex PCR. V, J and clone size are those of that table, while D and trimming were read from the DNA. The table lists some 390,000 clones, more than 75% of them singletons.

This chain connects TRBV3-1 (or the pseudogene TRBV3-2) to TRBJ2-5; 10 nucleotides align to TRBD2. Sequenced: peripheral blood. The clonotype comes from a woman aged 55-69 years with COVID-19, enrolled during active disease. CDR3 DNA: TGTGCCAGCAGCCCCACGACAGCGGGGGGGCAGGAGACCCAGTACTTC. This translates into CASSPTTAGGQETQYF.